A single sample gave rise to the 18 T cell receptor beta chains below, sequenced in a study of blood T cell repertoires in COVID-19. Here immunoSEQ multiplex PCR was the method, and the copy in TCRdb shows in-frame clones only, minus some. This sample has some 260,000 clones; 70% to 75% occur once, and the top ten carry 3% to 3.5%. Sequenced input: peripheral blood. These receptors all stem from an elderly woman with acute or convalescent COVID-19.

The chain employs TRBV27 and TRBJ2-1; D is possibly TRBD2 (7 bases). Trimming pared 3 bases from V and 7 bases from J, leaving 25 bases between. This CDR3 has 18 residues. Germline CDR1 reads MNHEY; CDR2 reads SMNVEV (reference sequence). Here the CDR3 reads CASSFLRTVSSGSNEQFF. CDR3 coding DNA: TGTGCCAGCAGTTTTCTAAGGACAGTTTCTAGCGGCAGTAATGAGCAGTTCTTC.

The chain is built from TRBV29-1 and TRBJ1-4; possibly TRBD1 for D (5 bases). V lost 6 bases, J lost 8 bases, and 16 bases lay in between. Per the germline V gene, CDR1 is SQVTM and CDR2 is ANQGSEA. CDR3 size: 13 residues. The CDR3 nucleotides read TGCAGCGTGACCGGGGGAGGTAGCGAAAAACTGTTTTTT. Amino acid sequence: CSVTGGGSEKLFF.

The chain uses TRBV12-3 or TRBV12-4 and TRBJ2-1; D gene ambiguous. The CDR3 consists of 12 residues. The V end lost 4 bases, the J end lost 7 bases, and 8 bases lay between the germline ends. The CDR3 DNA sequence: TGTGCCAGCAGTTCCCACGGGAATGAGCAGTTCTTC. Amino acids: CASSSHGNEQFF.

The chain uses TRBV6-1 and TRBJ1-2, with D possibly being TRBD1 (5 bases). CDR3 length: 14 residues. The V and J ends lost 6 bases and 7 bases respectively, with 18 bases between them. Germline lookup yields CDR1 MNHNS and CDR2 SASEGT. CDR3 DNA sequence: TGTGCCAGCAGCCCCGTGGGAGGGGACGTTGGCTACACCTTC. Protein product: CASSPVGGDVGYTF.

This chain links TRBV2 with TRBJ1-4, with unresolved D. The CDR3 sequence is 12 residues long. The germline V gene encodes CDR1 SNHLY and CDR2 FYNNEI. V lost 5 bases to trimming and J lost 8 bases, with 9 bases between them. The chain's CDR3 is CASSSAGEKLFF. The CDR3 nucleotides read TGTGCCAGCAGTTCGGCCGGGGAAAAACTGTTTTTT.

V is TRBV28 and J is TRBJ1-5; D gene unclear. CDR3 length: 14 residues. Per the germline V gene, CDR1 is MDHEN and CDR2 is SYDVKM. The V end was cut by 5 bases, the J end by 9 bases, with 17 bases between. The CDR3 coding sequence is TGTGCCAGCAGTCCGCCTGCCTCTAGCCGGCCCCAGCATTTT. It codes for CASSPPASSRPQHF.

This clone was seen a few times. The same CDR3 also results from other DNA sequences found in this sample. The chain uses TRBV6-5 and TRBJ1-1; tentative D call: TRBD1 (5 bases). V lost 1 base to trimming and J lost 2 bases, with 14 bases between them. This CDR3 contains 16 residues. Per the germline V gene, CDR1 is MNHEY and CDR2 is SVGAGI. CDR3 loop: CASSYLAGGLNTEAFF. In DNA form, the CDR3 reads TGTGCCAGCAGTTACTTAGCGGGGGGTTTAAACACTGAAGCTTTCTTT.

This sequence joins TRBV7-8 and TRBJ1-3; D possibly corresponds to TRBD1 (5 bases). Trimming shortened V by 2 bases and J by 0 bases, and 11 bases separated the two germline ends. In germline, CDR1 is SGHVS, CDR2 FQNEAQ. CDR3 length: 16 amino acids. DNA for the CDR3: TGTGCCAGCAGCTTACAGGGTCCTTACTCTGGAAACACCATATATTTT. This encodes CASSLQGPYSGNTIYF.

Comment on this clone: Additional DNA sequences in this sample encode the identical CDR3. CDR3 in DNA: TGTGCCAGCTCACCCGGGACAGGGGGGAACACTGAAGCTTTCTTT. Translation: CASSPGTGGNTEAFF. The gene calls are TRBV18 and TRBJ1-1; 11 bases fit TRBD1. Per the germline V gene, CDR1 is KGHSH and CDR2 is LQKENI. The ends lost 3 bases at V and 1 base at J; junction bases unmatched: 1. This CDR3 is built from 15 residues.

The chain recombines TRBV19 with TRBJ1-5; D is unclear. This CDR3 has 13 amino acids. Germline values: CDR1 LNHDA, CDR2 SQIVND (reference sequence). V lost 6 bases to trimming and J lost 3 bases, with 9 bases between them. The CDR3 region has the DNA TGTGCCAGTAGGAGAGTGAACAATCAGCCCCAGCATTTT. It yields the protein CASRRVNNQPQHF.

J is TRBJ2-7 and V is TRBV19; 9 bases match TRBD2. The CDR3 contains 14 residues. V shed 6 bases and J 0 bases; nucleotides not matched to a gene: 3. Germline V CDR1 and CDR2: LNHDA, SQIVND (reference sequence). The CDR3 coding sequence is TGTGCCAGTAGGAAGCGGGGGGCCTCCTACGAGCAGTACTTC. It yields the protein CASRKRGASYEQYF. Full variable domain (remainder filled in from reference TRBV19 and TRBJ2-7): DGGITQSPKYLFRKEGQNVTLSCEQNLNHDAMYWYRQDPGQGLRLIYYSQIVNDFQKGDIAEGYSVSREKKESFPLTVTSAQKNPTAFYLCASRKRGASYEQYFGPGTRLTVT.

This clone appeared once. The chain has TRBV5-1 and TRBJ1-2, with unresolved D. The CDR3 loop spans 13 amino acids. V lost 0 bases, J lost 6 bases, and 9 bases lay in between. Germline V lookup: CDR1 SGHRS, CDR2 YFSETQ. CDR3 region: CASSLDGQNGYTF. The CDR3 DNA is TGCGCCAGCAGCTTGGATGGGCAGAATGGCTACACCTTC.

This chain connects TRBV7-9 to TRBJ2-5, with 7 bases matching TRBD1. CDR1 is SEHNR and CDR2 is FQNEAQ in the germline V gene (reference sequence). The CDR3 covers 16 residues. Unmatched junction bases numbered 9, after V lost 1 base and J lost 4 bases. The CDR3 nucleotides read TGTGCCAGCAGCTTAGACAGGGGACGGGACAGAGAGACCCAGTACTTC. It translates to CASSLDRGRDRETQYF.

This clone was recorded once. V is TRBV30 and J is TRBJ2-5, with a possible D match to TRBD1 (5 bases). CDR3 length: 11 amino acids. Germline lookup yields CDR1 GTSNPN and CDR2 SVGIG (reference sequence). The V gene lost 0 bases and the J gene lost 7 bases, with 6 bases spanning the gap. CDR3 nucleotides: TGTGCCTGGAGTGTAGGGGTGACCCAGTACTTC. Translated: CAWSVGVTQYF.

This chain connects TRBV10-3 to TRBJ2-5; TRBD1 agrees at 7 bases. In germline, CDR1 is ENHRY, CDR2 SYGVKD. The J segment lost 4 bases and the V segment lost 5 bases, leaving 1 base of the junction unmatched. CDR3 length equals 12 residues. The CDR3 DNA is TGTGCCATCAGTCGGACAGGAGAGACCCAGTACTTC. Its translation: CAISRTGETQYF.

The rearrangement joins TRBV5-5 to TRBJ1-6; maybe TRBD1 (6 bases). The V end lost 0 bases, the J end lost 8 bases, and 6 bases lay between the germline ends. The V gene's germline CDR1 is SGHKS and CDR2 YYEKEE (reference sequence). The CDR3 runs 13 residues. In DNA, the CDR3 is TGTGCCAGCAGCTTGGAGGGGGATTCACCCCTCCACTTT. It codes for CASSLEGDSPLHF. Supplemented by reference TRBV5-5 and TRBJ1-6, the full variable domain reads DAGVTQSPTHLIKTRGQQVTLRCSPISGHKSVSWYQQVLGQGPQFIFQYYEKEERGRGNFPDRFSARQFPNYSSELNVNALLLGDSALYLCASSLEGDSPLHFGNGTRLTVT.

The chain's CDR3 is CASSPSRDLRYDEQFF. The CDR3 DNA sequence: TGTGCCAGCAGCCCGAGCCGGGACTTGCGTTACGATGAGCAGTTCTTC. The rearrangement joins TRBV7-9 to TRBJ2-1; weak D call: TRBD2 (6 bases). The CDR3 totals 16 residues. V was trimmed by 5 bases and J by 8 bases, leaving 22 bases between them. Germline CDR1 SEHNR, CDR2 FQNEAQ (reference sequence).

The V gene is TRBV19, the J gene TRBJ1-6; perhaps TRBD1 as D (6 bases). V was shortened by 3 bases and J by 5 bases, with 11 bases between the two germline ends. The CDR3 extends over 15 amino acids. Germline V gene lookup returns CDR1 LNHDA and CDR2 SQIVND (reference sequence). CDR3 in amino acids: CASSMGGPNNSPLHF. The CDR3, as DNA: TGTGCCAGTAGTATGGGGGGGCCCAATAATTCACCCCTCCACTTT.